Below, one T cell receptor beta chain is given with its context. Per the original methods: Nucleated cell counts were estimated from reference gene primer amplification. TCRdb's copy holds only in-frame clones and misses some; the assay was immunoSEQ multiplex PCR. V and J calls plus clone size are reproduced from that table; the DNA served to infer D and trimming. Of some 150,000 clones listed, approximately 90% are singletons. These data belong to a study of blood T cell repertoires in COVID-19. Whole-study context: Material from acute and convalescent COVID-19 was sourced from the United States, Italy and Spain. T cells, B-cell-depleted T cells, or PBMCs supplied cDNA or gDNA.

The CDR3 consists of 16 residues. In germline, CDR1 is MNHEY, CDR2 SVGAGI. Trimming shortened V by 2 bases and J by 5 bases, and 13 bases separated the two germline ends. Sequences were obtained from peripheral blood. V gene TRBV6-5 combines with J gene TRBJ1-6; D perhaps matches TRBD1 (5 bases). The clonotype originates from a woman aged 45-60 years with active or convalescent COVID-19. CDR3 bases: TGTGCCAGCAGTTACGGGAGGGGTTATGATAATTCACCCCTCCACTTT. Protein product: CASSYGRGYDNSPLHF.